The clone carrying this T cell receptor beta chain was seen only a few times. Its antigen is undetermined. TCRdb passed the 5' RACE reads through MiXCR, listing each CDR3 protein once. The sample holds more than 1.5 million distinct CDR3 sequences; under 35% are singletons and the top ten take less than 0.35%. This record comes from a study of identical twins. General study points: Conclusions came from cross-sectional statistical analysis, not from following the same donors. Alpha sequences out of frame and shared by twins had excess low generation probability.

The CDR3 has 15 amino acids. Trimming took off 2 bases at V and 11 bases at J, with 21 bases between the two ends. V and J are TRBV12-3 or TRBV12-4 and TRBJ1-1; no clear D gene. Sequenced sample: cord blood. The TCR originated in a newborn girl in good health. The CDR3, as DNA: TGTGCCAGCAGTTTAACCCGGGTCTCTACCCTGAGGGCTTTCTTT. Protein: CASSLTRVSTLRAFF.